This TCR beta chain emerged from a study of blood T cell repertoires in COVID-19. Study at large: Some COVID-19 samples were acute and others convalescent; all came from the United States, Italy and Spain. Sample material is recorded as cDNA or gDNA derived from T cells, B-cell-depleted T cells, or PBMCs.

In the authors' workflow: The authors estimated nucleated cell counts from reference gene primer amplification. Sequencing was performed with immunoSEQ multiplex PCR; in TCRdb, only in-frame clones are kept and a portion is missing. V and J calls plus clone size are reproduced from that table; the DNA served to infer D and trimming. This table holds about 180,000 clones, around 85% found once. The length of the CDR3 is 13 residues. V gave up 0 bases and J gave up 5 bases, with 7 bases separating them. The germline V gene encodes CDR1 MRHNA and CDR2 SNTAGT. The sequenced sample was peripheral blood. The V gene is TRBV6-4, the J gene TRBJ1-2, with TRBD1 as a possible D gene (5 bases). The sequence came from a man in his fifties with active or convalescent COVID-19. DNA of the CDR3: TGTGCCAGCAGTGACTCGAAGGGGTATGGCTACACCTTC. It encodes CASSDSKGYGYTF.